This record looks at one T cell receptor (beta chain) sequence and its context. The data belong to a study of blood T cell repertoires in COVID-19. Overall study context: The United States, Italy and Spain provided the acute and convalescent COVID-19 samples. From T cells, B-cell-depleted T cells, or PBMCs came the material, which was cDNA or gDNA.

Original handling: Estimates of nucleated cell counts were drawn from the amplification of reference gene primers. The assay was immunoSEQ multiplex PCR, and TCRdb's table has in-frame clones only and misses some. D and trimming were read from the DNA, whereas the V and J calls and clone size are those reported in that table. The sample holds under 150,000 clones, 84% seen once. From germline, CDR1 is LGHNA and CDR2 YNFKEQ. The CDR3 length is 14 residues. V was trimmed by 2 bases and J by 4 bases, leaving 10 bases between them. The TCR comes from an older woman with acute or convalescent COVID-19. The chain has TRBV4-2 and TRBJ2-3; D is perhaps TRBD1 (5 bases). Material: peripheral blood. The CDR3 coding sequence is TGTGCCAGCAGCCAATCGACAGAAGCAGATACGCAGTATTTT. Translating gives CASSQSTEADTQYF.